The present entry profiles one TCR beta chain with its context. Its antigen is unknown. Germline and junction disagree at one end, which may indicate a read error. The sample comes from a study of cytomegalovirus exposure and HLA in healthy donors. Across the whole study: An earlier analysis identified 117 million unique TCR beta sequences in some 170 million T cells. Whole-study findings and limits: Specificity of three CMV-associated chains for CMV antigens was verified in vitro.

The PCR had 60 Vbeta and 13 Jbeta primers. Libraries were prepared by immunoSEQ multiplex PCR; TCRdb keeps only in-frame clonotypes and omits some of them. The data hold about 220,000 clones, with around 76% observed a single time. The CDR3 is made up of 15 amino acids. Looked up from germline, CDR1 is MDHEN and CDR2 is SYDVKM. This receptor was taken from a woman aged 40 to 50 in good health and CMV-seropositive. Material for sequencing was PBMCs. The chain joins TRBV28 to TRBJ2-3, with TRBD1 matching over 12 bases. CDR3 in DNA: TGTGCCAGCAGTTTAGGGACAGGGGGCACCGATACGCAGTATTTT. Amino acids: CASSLGTGGTDTQYF.